Listed below are T cell receptor beta chains from one sample, sequenced in a study of Graves' ophthalmopathy and Graves' hyperthyroidism. TCRdb itself ran the multiplex PCR reads through MiXCR, one entry per CDR3 protein. This table holds 150,000 to 200,000 distinct CDR3 sequences, just under 40% found once. The sequenced sample consisted of peripheral blood. Every receptor here comes from a man aged 25-40 years with Graves' ophthalmopathy. CDR3s leave out the opening cysteine and the closing phenylalanine or tryptophan.

V gene: TRBV4-3; J gene: TRBJ1-1; CDR3 protein: ASSQVGLLNTEAF
V gene: TRBV12-3/TRBV12-4; J gene: TRBJ2-5; CDR3 protein: ASLTGEAWETQY
V gene: TRBV12-3/TRBV12-4; J gene: TRBJ1-2; CDR3 protein: ASGEASTNYGYI
V gene: TRBV12-3/TRBV12-4; J gene: TRBJ2-7; CDR3 protein: ASSFRSGSPSYEQY
V gene: TRBV2; J gene: TRBJ2-4; CDR3 protein: ASNDRVNIQY
V gene: TRBV11-2; J gene: TRBJ2-7; CDR3 protein: ASSQIGLPYEQY
V gene: TRBV6-2/TRBV6-3; J gene: TRBJ1-6; CDR3 protein: ASSVSVGPLH
V gene: TRBV19; J gene: TRBJ1-1; CDR3 protein: ASRMGGRGTEAF
V gene: TRBV6-1; J gene: TRBJ1-2; CDR3 protein: ASSEATRGIYGYT
V gene: TRBV28; J gene: TRBJ2-7; CDR3 protein: ASSSPLDRSSYEQY
V gene: TRBV20-1; J gene: TRBJ2-7; CDR3 protein: SARGTSDSYEQY
V gene: TRBV5-1; J gene: TRBJ1-1; CDR3 protein: ASSLANSGVNTEAF
V gene: TRBV10-3; J gene: TRBJ2-7; CDR3 protein: AITDPAAGYEQY
V gene: TRBV12-3/TRBV12-4; J gene: TRBJ1-1; CDR3 protein: ASSPRGQAEAF
V gene: TRBV7-8; J gene: TRBJ1-1; CDR3 protein: ASSLGGSANTEAF
V gene: TRBV10-3; J gene: TRBJ2-2; CDR3 protein: AISGSGPNTGELF
V gene: TRBV4-3; J gene: TRBJ1-3; CDR3 protein: ASSLGEGVLSGNTIY
V gene: TRBV19; J gene: TRBJ1-5; CDR3 protein: ASTRGNQPQH
V gene: TRBV12-3/TRBV12-4; J gene: TRBJ2-7; CDR3 protein: ASSRTSNYEQY
V gene: TRBV6-1; J gene: TRBJ1-5; CDR3 protein: ASSEATSGGLKPQH
V gene: TRBV5-1; J gene: TRBJ2-2; CDR3 protein: ASSFGLAGELF
V gene: TRBV30; J gene: TRBJ1-3; CDR3 protein: AWGLNTIY
V gene: TRBV11-2; J gene: TRBJ2-2; CDR3 protein: ASSLLDRANGELF
V gene: TRBV2; J gene: TRBJ2-2; CDR3 protein: ASSEASDGPYGELF
V gene: TRBV7-2; J gene: TRBJ1-6; CDR3 protein: ASSSLGYNSPLH
V gene: TRBV28; J gene: TRBJ2-7; CDR3 protein: ASSFLPSLAGAREQY
V gene: TRBV6-1; J gene: TRBJ2-7; CDR3 protein: ASSVRDGYEQY
V gene: TRBV10-3; J gene: TRBJ1-2; CDR3 protein: AISGTASNYGYT
V gene: TRBV28; J gene: TRBJ2-7; CDR3 protein: ASSPGLAESYEQY
V gene: TRBV7-3; J gene: TRBJ2-5; CDR3 protein: ASSLGAGAKAETQY
V gene: TRBV28; J gene: TRBJ2-2; CDR3 protein: ASGTQDSITGELF
V gene: TRBV20-1; J gene: TRBJ2-7; CDR3 protein: SAGGDVYEQY
V gene: TRBV27; J gene: TRBJ1-1; CDR3 protein: ASSLSGKGATEAF
V gene: TRBV11-2; J gene: TRBJ2-7; CDR3 protein: ASSLGGLAGGSHEQY
V gene: TRBV6-1; J gene: TRBJ2-6; CDR3 protein: ASSQHFTVANVLT
V gene: TRBV20-1; J gene: TRBJ2-7; CDR3 protein: SAGSSGSLYEQY
V gene: TRBV7-2; J gene: TRBJ2-7; CDR3 protein: ASSYNTGTEQY
V gene: TRBV12-3/TRBV12-4; J gene: TRBJ1-1; CDR3 protein: ASSLGVLNTEAF
V gene: TRBV6-5; J gene: TRBJ2-5; CDR3 protein: ASSYPPGPPQETQY
V gene: TRBV12-3/TRBV12-4; J gene: TRBJ1-5; CDR3 protein: ASSLLLDRGVNQPQH
V gene: TRBV7-2; J gene: TRBJ2-7; CDR3 protein: ASSLQGDEQY
V gene: TRBV6-2/TRBV6-3; J gene: TRBJ1-5; CDR3 protein: ASKGIVGQPQH
V gene: TRBV6-2/TRBV6-3; J gene: TRBJ1-6; CDR3 protein: ASSYLIRGPLH
V gene: TRBV20-1; J gene: TRBJ2-5; CDR3 protein: SASSGSYQETQY
V gene: TRBV2; J gene: TRBJ2-5; CDR3 protein: ASSEWETQY
V gene: TRBV7-6; J gene: TRBJ2-7; CDR3 protein: ASSAGTAGEQY
V gene: TRBV4-1; J gene: TRBJ1-3; CDR3 protein: ASKRRGLSGNTIY
V gene: TRBV6-5; J gene: TRBJ1-6; CDR3 protein: ASSYARSNSPLH
V gene: TRBV12-3/TRBV12-4; J gene: TRBJ2-7; CDR3 protein: ASSLALGLMNTLEQY
V gene: TRBV18; J gene: TRBJ1-1; CDR3 protein: ASSPSGAGMNTEAF
V gene: TRBV6-2/TRBV6-3; J gene: TRBJ1-5; CDR3 protein: ASSSDGFYSNQPQH